Below, one T cell receptor (beta chain) is given with its context. Antigen unknown. V shed 5 bases and J shed 5 bases, with 11 bases lying between them. The CDR3 consists of 13 residues. CDR1 SSHAT and CDR2 FNYEAQ come from the germline V gene (reference sequence). The data belong to a study of T cell repertoires in cytomegalovirus infection. Study context: Shared public TCR beta signatures pointed to both CMV infection and a matching HLA type.

General study findings and limits: Summed frequency of shared TCR beta families picked out CMV carriers who also had the relevant HLA. CMV-specific TCR beta clonotypes restricted by HLA-C dominated the ex vivo response.

TCRdb processed the reads anew with MiXCR; each CDR3 protein has one entry. The sample carries hundreds of thousands of distinct CDR3 sequences, over 15% recorded once. Material for sequencing was PBMCs. This rearrangement joins TRBV7-7 to TRBJ2-3; either TRBD1 or TRBD2 may fit D (5 bases each). The TCR originated in a human donor in good health (CMV status not recorded). Some clones in this sample may be carry-over from other donors' samples. The DNA of the CDR3 is TGTGCCAGCAGCCCTGGGGGTGAAGATACGCAGTATTTT. Amino acid sequence: CASSPGGEDTQYF.